This TCR beta chain was documented in a study of T cell repertoires in cytomegalovirus infection. Study in general: CMV epitopes used comprised recently identified HLA-C-restricted ones and well-studied HLA-B-restricted ones. Study outcomes and limitations: The ex vivo response was dominated by HLA-C-restricted CMV-specific TCR beta clonotypes. Frequencies of public TCR beta families were cumulated, and this identified carriers of CMV plus the relevant HLA.

TCRdb recomputed calls from the reads with MiXCR, one row per CDR3 protein. The table has hundreds of thousands of distinct CDR3 sequences, roughly 46% seen once; the top ten hold roughly two fifths. About this clonotype itself: Its antigen is still unknown.

The V and J ends lost 1 base and 0 bases respectively, with 15 bases between them. The CDR3 spans 18 residues. Germline V gives CDR1 MNHNS, CDR2 SASEGT. The chain has TRBV6-1 and TRBJ1-4; tentative D call: TRBD1 (6 bases). This clonotype was sampled from a human donor in good health (CMV status not recorded). Some clones in this sample may be carry-over from other donors' samples. The sample consisted of cultured PBMCs, taken from culture after CMV antigen stimulation. CDR3 sequence: CASSEDDQGLTTNEKLFF. CDR3 bases: TGTGCCAGCAGTGAAGATGATCAGGGGCTGACAACTAATGAAAAACTGTTTTTT.